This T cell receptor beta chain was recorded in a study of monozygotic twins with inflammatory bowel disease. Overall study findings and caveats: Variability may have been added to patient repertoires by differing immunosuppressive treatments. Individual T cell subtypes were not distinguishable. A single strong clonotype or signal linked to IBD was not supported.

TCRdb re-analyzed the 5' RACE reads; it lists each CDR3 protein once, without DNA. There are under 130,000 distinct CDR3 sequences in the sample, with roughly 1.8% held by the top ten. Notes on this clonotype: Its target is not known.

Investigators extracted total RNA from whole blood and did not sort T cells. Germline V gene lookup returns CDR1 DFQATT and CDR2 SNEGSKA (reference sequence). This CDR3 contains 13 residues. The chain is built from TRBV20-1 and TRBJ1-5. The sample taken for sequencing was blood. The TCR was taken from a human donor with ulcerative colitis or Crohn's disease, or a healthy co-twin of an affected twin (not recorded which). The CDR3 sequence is CSASRLSNQPQHF.